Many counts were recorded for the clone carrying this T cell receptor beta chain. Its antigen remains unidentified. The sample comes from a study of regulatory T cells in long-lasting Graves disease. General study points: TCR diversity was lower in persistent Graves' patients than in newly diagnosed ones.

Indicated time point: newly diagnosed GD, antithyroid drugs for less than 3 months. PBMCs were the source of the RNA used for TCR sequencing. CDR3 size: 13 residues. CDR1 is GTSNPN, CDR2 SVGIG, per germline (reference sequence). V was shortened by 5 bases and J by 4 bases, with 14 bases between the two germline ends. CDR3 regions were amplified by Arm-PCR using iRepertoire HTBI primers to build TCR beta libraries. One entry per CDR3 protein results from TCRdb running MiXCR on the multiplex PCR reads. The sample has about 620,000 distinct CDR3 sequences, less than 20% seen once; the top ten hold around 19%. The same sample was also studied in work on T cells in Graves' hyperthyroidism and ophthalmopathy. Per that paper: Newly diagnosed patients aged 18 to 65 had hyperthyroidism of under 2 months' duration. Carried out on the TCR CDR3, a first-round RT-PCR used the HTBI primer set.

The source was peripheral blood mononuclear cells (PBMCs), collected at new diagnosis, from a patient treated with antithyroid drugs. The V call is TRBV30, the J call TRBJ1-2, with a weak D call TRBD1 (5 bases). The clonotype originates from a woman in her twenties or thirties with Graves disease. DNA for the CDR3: TGTGCCTGGGGCGGAACGCAGGGCTATGGCTACACCTTC. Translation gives CAWGGTQGYGYTF.